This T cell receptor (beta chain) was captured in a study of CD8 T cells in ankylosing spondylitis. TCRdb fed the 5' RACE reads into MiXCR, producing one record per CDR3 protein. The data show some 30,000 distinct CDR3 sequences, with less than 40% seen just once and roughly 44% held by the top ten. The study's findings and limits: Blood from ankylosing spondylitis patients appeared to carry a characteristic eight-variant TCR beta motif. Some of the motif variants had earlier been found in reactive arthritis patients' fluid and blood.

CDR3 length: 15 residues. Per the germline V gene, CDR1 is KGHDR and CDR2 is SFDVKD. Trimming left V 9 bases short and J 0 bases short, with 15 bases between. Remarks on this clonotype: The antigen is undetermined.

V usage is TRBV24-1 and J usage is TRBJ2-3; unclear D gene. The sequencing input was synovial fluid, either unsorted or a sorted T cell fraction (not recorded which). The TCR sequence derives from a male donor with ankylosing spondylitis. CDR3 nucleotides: TGTGCCACCCGATCCCATCTAACTAGCACAGATACGCAGTATTTT. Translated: CATRSHLTSTDTQYF.